The present entry profiles one T cell receptor beta chain with its context. Germline assignment: CDR1 DFQATT and CDR2 SNEGSKA (reference sequence). The CDR3 runs to 14 residues. The V end lost 1 base, the J end lost 5 bases, and 14 bases lay between the germline ends. Library preparation (for TCRbeta) was performed with unique molecular identifiers. Using its own MiXCR run on the PCR reads, TCRdb lists one record per CDR3 protein. This sample yields 450,000 to 700,000 distinct CDR3 sequences, of which 27% are seen a single time; just over 35% belongs to the top ten. The sample is drawn from a study of T-cell reconstitution after alpha-beta-depleted transplantation in children.

This sequence joins TRBV20-1 and TRBJ2-5, with D perhaps given as TRBD1 or TRBD2 (5 bases each). The specimen comprised PBMCs, sampled before TCRalphabeta/CD19-depleted stem cell transplant. The clonotype was recovered from a boy younger than two with Wiskott-Aldrich syndrome, due to receive a stem cell transplant. The CDR3 DNA follows: TGCAGTGCTAGAGTGCCGGGGCTCGGGGAGACCCAGTACTTC. It encodes CSARVPGLGETQYF.